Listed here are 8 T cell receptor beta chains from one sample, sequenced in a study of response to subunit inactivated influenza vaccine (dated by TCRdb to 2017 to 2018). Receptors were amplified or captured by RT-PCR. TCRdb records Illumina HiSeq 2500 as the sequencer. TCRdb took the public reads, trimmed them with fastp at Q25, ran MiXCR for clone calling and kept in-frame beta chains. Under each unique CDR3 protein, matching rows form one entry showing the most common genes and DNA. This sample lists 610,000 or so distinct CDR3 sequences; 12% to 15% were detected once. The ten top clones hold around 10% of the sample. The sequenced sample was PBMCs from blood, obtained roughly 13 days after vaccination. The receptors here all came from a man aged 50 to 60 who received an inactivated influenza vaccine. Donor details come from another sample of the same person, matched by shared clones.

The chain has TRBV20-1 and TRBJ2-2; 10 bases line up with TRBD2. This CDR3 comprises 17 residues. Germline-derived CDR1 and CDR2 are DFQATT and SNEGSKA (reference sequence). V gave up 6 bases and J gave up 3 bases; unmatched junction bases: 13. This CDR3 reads CSARGGASGGYTGELFF. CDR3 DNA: TGCAGTGCCCGGGGTGGGGCTAGCGGGGGTTACACCGGGGAGCTGTTTTTT.

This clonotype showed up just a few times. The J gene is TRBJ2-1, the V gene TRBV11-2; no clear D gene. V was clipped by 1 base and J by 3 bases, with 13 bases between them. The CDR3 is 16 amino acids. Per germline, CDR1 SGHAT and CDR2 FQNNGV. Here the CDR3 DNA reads TGTGCCAGCAGCTTAGTTCCCTTTGGAAGCTACAATGAGCAGTTCTTC. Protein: CASSLVPFGSYNEQFF. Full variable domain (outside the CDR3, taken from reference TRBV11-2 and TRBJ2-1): EAGVAQSPRYKIIEKRQSVAFWCNPISGHATLYWYQQILGQGPKLLIQFQNNGVVDDSQLPKDRFSAERLKGVDSTLKIQPAKLEDSAVYLCASSLVPFGSYNEQFFGPGTRLTVL.

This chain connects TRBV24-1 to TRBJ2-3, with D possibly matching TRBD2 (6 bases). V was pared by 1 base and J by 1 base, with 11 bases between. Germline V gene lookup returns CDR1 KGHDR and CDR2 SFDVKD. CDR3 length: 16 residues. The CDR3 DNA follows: TGTGCCACCAGTGATTTTGGGGCGGGACGCACAGATACGCAGTATTTT. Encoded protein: CATSDFGAGRTDTQYF.

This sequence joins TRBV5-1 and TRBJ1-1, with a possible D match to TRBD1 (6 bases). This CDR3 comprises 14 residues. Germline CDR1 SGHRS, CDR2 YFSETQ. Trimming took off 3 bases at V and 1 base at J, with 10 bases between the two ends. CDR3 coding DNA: TGCGCCAGCAGCTGGGACACCTGGAACACTGAAGCTTTCTTT. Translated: CASSWDTWNTEAFF.

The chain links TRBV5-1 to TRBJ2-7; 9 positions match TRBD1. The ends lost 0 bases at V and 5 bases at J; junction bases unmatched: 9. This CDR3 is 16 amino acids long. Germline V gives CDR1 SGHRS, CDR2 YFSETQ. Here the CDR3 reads CASSLEPGTGNDEQYF. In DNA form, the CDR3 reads TGCGCCAGCAGCTTGGAGCCCGGGACAGGGAACGACGAGCAGTACTTC.

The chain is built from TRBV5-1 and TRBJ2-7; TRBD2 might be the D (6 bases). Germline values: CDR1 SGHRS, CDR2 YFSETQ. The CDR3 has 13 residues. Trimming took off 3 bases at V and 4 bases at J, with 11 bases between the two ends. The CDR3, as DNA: TGCGCCAGCAGCTATGAAGGACTATACGAGCAGTACTTC. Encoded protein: CASSYEGLYEQYF.

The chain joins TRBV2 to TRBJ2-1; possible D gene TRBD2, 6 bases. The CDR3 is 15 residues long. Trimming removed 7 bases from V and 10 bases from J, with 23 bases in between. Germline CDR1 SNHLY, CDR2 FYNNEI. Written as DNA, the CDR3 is TGTGCCAGCAATCTTATGGTTATTCGGGGGTCCGAGCAGTTCTTC. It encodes CASNLMVIRGSEQFF.

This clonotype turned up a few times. CDR3 protein: CSALSSGYEQYF. For the CDR3, the DNA is TGCAGTGCGCTTTCTAGCGGCTACGAGCAGTACTTC. The rearrangement uses TRBV20-1 and TRBJ2-7; 7 bases fit TRBD2. CDR1 is DFQATT, CDR2 SNEGSKA, per germline (reference sequence). CDR3 length equals 12 residues. Trimming cost V 6 bases and J 3 bases; bases outside gene matches: 5.